Each of the 23 T cell receptor beta chains below was sequenced from the same sample in a study of cytotoxic CD8 clonotypes in ibrutinib-treated CLL. Assay used: immunoSEQ multiplex PCR; TCRdb lists only in-frame clones, some missing. The sample records about 50,000 clones, 57% being singletons. Here the sequenced sample was PBMCs, taken after 24 months of ibrutinib treatment. Source of these receptors: a human donor with chronic lymphocytic leukemia.

This clone showed up just once. The chain recombines TRBV2 with TRBJ2-4, with D possibly matching TRBD1 (6 bases). The CDR3 extends over 16 amino acids. The V and J ends lost 7 bases and 2 bases respectively, with 18 bases between them. The germline V gene has CDR1 SNHLY and CDR2 FYNNEI. CDR3 region: CASTPRGVWTKNIQYF. The CDR3, as DNA: TGTGCCAGCACCCCCAGGGGTGTCTGGACCAAAAACATTCAGTACTTC.

This clone has only a few counts. The CDR3 region has the DNA TGTGCCAGTAACCCAGGTAGGAATCAGCCCCAGCATTTT. This codes for CASNPGRNQPQHF. The V call is TRBV19, the J call TRBJ1-5, with no clear D. The germline gives CDR1 LNHDA, CDR2 SQIVND (reference sequence). The V and J ends lost 7 bases and 4 bases respectively, with 11 bases between them. The CDR3 contains 13 residues. Using reference TRBV19 and TRBJ1-5 for the parts outside the CDR3, the full variable domain is DGGITQSPKYLFRKEGQNVTLSCEQNLNHDAMYWYRQDPGQGLRLIYYSQIVNDFQKGDIAEGYSVSREKKESFPLTVTSAQKNPTAFYLCASNPGRNQPQHFGDGTRLSIL.

This clone was seen a few times. The V and J genes are TRBV27 and TRBJ1-2; the D is unclear. This CDR3 region has 13 residues. Per the germline V gene, CDR1 is MNHEY and CDR2 is SMNVEV (reference sequence). V lost 5 bases and J 3 bases, leaving 10 bases between the germline ends. In DNA form, the CDR3 reads TGTGCCAGCAGTGTCGACGGTTACTATGGCTACACCTTC. Translated, it gives CASSVDGYYGYTF.

The chain has TRBV5-4 and TRBJ2-2; D is uncertain. CDR1 SGHNT and CDR2 YYREEE come from the germline V gene (reference sequence). The CDR3 covers 12 residues. Between the trimmed V and J ends, which lost 4 bases and 2 bases, there was a span of 3 bases. CDR3 nucleotides: TGTGCCAGCAGCCCTAACACCGGGGAGCTGTTTTTT. Encoded protein: CASSPNTGELFF.

The table lists this clone with a few counts. CDR3 sequence (DNA): TGTGCCAGCAGCTTTTCCGACAGGGGGGAGTTCTTC. Its translation: CASSFSDRGEFF. The chain recombines TRBV7-9 with TRBJ2-1; 9 nucleotides agree with TRBD1. CDR1 SEHNR and CDR2 FQNEAQ come from the germline V gene (reference sequence). V shed 3 bases, J shed 14 bases, and the junction held 5 bases outside the gene matches. This CDR3 spans 12 amino acids.

CDR3 region: CASSLEQGISGQPQHF. The CDR3, as DNA: TGTGCCAGCAGCTTAGAACAGGGGATATCGGGTCAGCCCCAGCATTTT. The V call is TRBV7-9, the J call TRBJ1-5; 7 nucleotides align to TRBD1. Germline-derived CDR1 and CDR2 are SEHNR and FQNEAQ (reference sequence). This CDR3 is 16 amino acids long. With 1 base clipped from V and 6 bases from J, the junction kept 9 bases outside the gene matches.

The rearrangement joins TRBV5-1 to TRBJ2-3, with 9 bases matching TRBD2. After removal of 6 bases from V and 4 bases from J, the junction contained 6 bases not matched to a gene. CDR1 and CDR2 from the germline V gene are SGHRS and YFSETQ. This CDR3 comprises 14 residues. The CDR3 DNA follows: TGCGCCAGCACCCCGACTAGCGGATCAGATACGCAGTATTTT. Protein product: CASTPTSGSDTQYF.

This chain connects TRBV5-1 to TRBJ2-5; D is possibly TRBD2 (5 bases). The CDR3 runs to 15 residues. The germline V gene encodes CDR1 SGHRS and CDR2 YFSETQ. V was cut by 1 base and J by 5 bases, with 15 bases left in between. CDR3 sequence: CASSLSETGSETQYF. CDR3 bases: TGCGCCAGCAGCTTGTCAGAAACGGGGTCGGAGACCCAGTACTTC.

The rearrangement links TRBV27 to TRBJ2-3; D remains unclear. The germline CDR1 and CDR2 sequences are MNHEY and SMNVEV (reference sequence). This CDR3 region has 17 residues. V dropped 0 bases and J dropped 7 bases, with 20 bases sitting between them. CDR3 DNA sequence: TGTGCCAGCAGTTTATCGGCGAGGAATTCTCACATGAATACGCAGTATTTT. Translated, it gives CASSLSARNSHMNTQYF.

This clone was detected a few times. The rearrangement uses TRBV9 and TRBJ2-5, with TRBD2 matching over 14 bases. The CDR3 loop spans 17 amino acids. Per germline, CDR1 SGDLS and CDR2 YYNGEE. V was pared by 3 bases and J by 0 bases, with 4 bases of the junction left unmatched. For the CDR3, the DNA is TGTGCCAGCAGCGCTCGGACTAGCGGGGGGAACCAAGAGACCCAGTACTTC. Its translation is CASSARTSGGNQETQYF.

The chain uses TRBV25-1 and TRBJ2-7; D uncertain. The CDR3 is made up of 13 amino acids. Germline CDR1 MGHDK, CDR2 SYGVNS. V dropped 9 bases and J dropped 0 bases, with 12 bases sitting between them. CDR3: CASSFRASYEQYF. The CDR3 DNA reads as TGTGCCAGTTCATTCCGGGCCTCCTACGAGCAGTACTTC.

This clone has more than one count but fewer than ten. The chain joins TRBV5-8 to TRBJ1-4; D is unresolved. The CDR3 has 11 amino acids. Deletions cut 3 bases from V and 8 bases from J, with 5 bases between. The V gene's germline CDR1 is SGHTS and CDR2 YDEGEE. The CDR3 sequence is CASSSREKLFF. The CDR3 nucleotides read TGTGCCAGCAGCTCCCGGGAAAAACTGTTTTTT.

Worth noting for this clone: This sample also contains other DNA sequences that code for the same CDR3. The chain is built from TRBV5-1 and TRBJ2-3, with D perhaps matching TRBD2 (5 bases). This CDR3 contains 16 residues. Trimming removed 1 base at V and 0 bases at J, with 12 bases between. CDR1 SGHRS and CDR2 YFSETQ come from the germline V gene. The CDR3 loop is CASSLNGRTSTDTQYF. The CDR3 nucleotides read TGCGCCAGCAGCTTGAATGGTAGGACTAGCACAGATACGCAGTATTTT.

The CDR3 region has the DNA TGTGCCAGCAGCTTGGGACAGGTGACCCAAGAGACCCAGTACTTC. Residues: CASSLGQVTQETQYF. The chain is built from TRBV5-8 and TRBJ2-5; D perhaps matches TRBD1 (6 bases). The ends were cut back, 0 bases at V and 1 base at J, with 10 bases in the middle. Per germline, CDR1 SGHTS and CDR2 YDEGEE. The length of the CDR3 is 15 residues.

This clone appeared once. V is TRBV11-2 and J is TRBJ2-1; 8 bases map to TRBD2. Trimming removed 6 bases from V and 0 bases from J; junction bases left unmatched: 4. Germline CDR1 and CDR2: SGHAT and FQNNGV. The CDR3 loop spans 15 amino acids. This CDR3 reads CASSRLAGSYNEQFF. The CDR3 DNA reads TGTGCCAGCAGTAGGCTAGCGGGCTCCTACAATGAGCAGTTCTTC.

A few counts support this clone. The chain has TRBV13 and TRBJ1-1, with D perhaps TRBD1 (6 bases). V lost 2 bases and J lost 7, with 14 bases in between. Germline values: CDR1 PRHDT, CDR2 FYEKMQ (reference sequence). CDR3 length: 14 amino acids. CDR3 region: CASSLRGARGEAFF. The CDR3 DNA sequence: TGTGCCAGCAGCTTAAGGGGGGCAAGAGGTGAAGCTTTCTTT.

This clone was seen only once. The chain has TRBV27 and TRBJ1-1, with unresolved D. V was cut by 8 bases and J by 8 bases, with 21 bases left in between. The length of the CDR3 is 14 residues. Germline V gene sequence: CDR1 MNHEY, CDR2 SMNVEV (reference sequence). CDR3 DNA sequence: TGTGCCAGCTCCCGCGGCCAAGGCCCCCGCGAAGCTTTCTTT. Translating it yields CASSRGQGPREAFF.

This chain uses TRBV5-1 with TRBJ2-7; D gene uncertain. CDR1 is SGHRS and CDR2 is YFSETQ in the germline V gene. The CDR3 extends over 18 amino acids. V was cut by 3 bases and J by 2 bases, with 24 bases left in between. The CDR3 nucleotides read TGCGCCAGCAGCTCAAACAGTTTAACCACGAGTCCTACCTACGAGCAGTACTTC. Translating gives CASSSNSLTTSPTYEQYF.

The rearrangement links TRBV10-1 to TRBJ1-5, with D hard to call. The ends were cut back, 3 bases at V and 2 bases at J, with 5 bases in the middle. The CDR3 extends over 13 amino acids. CDR1 is WNHNN, CDR2 SYGVQD, per germline (reference sequence). CDR3 protein: CASSDSGNQPQHF. DNA for the CDR3: TGCGCCAGCAGTGATTCAGGCAATCAGCCCCAGCATTTT.

This chain connects TRBV6-1 to TRBJ1-2; 7 bases match TRBD1. J lost 4 bases, V lost 4 bases, and 6 bases had no gene match. Germline V gives CDR1 MNHNS, CDR2 SASEGT. The CDR3 covers 14 residues. The CDR3 region is CASSGQGGSYGYTF. CDR3 coding DNA: TGTGCCAGCAGTGGACAGGGAGGTAGCTATGGCTACACCTTC.

V gene TRBV12-5 combines with J gene TRBJ1-2; D call uncertain. The V end was cut by 8 bases, the J end by 1 base, with 8 bases between. Germline CDR1 and CDR2: LGHNT and FRNRAP. The CDR3 extends over 12 amino acids. This CDR3 reads CASTGDNYGYTF. CDR3 nucleotides: TGTGCTAGTACGGGCGATAACTATGGCTACACCTTC.

The rearrangement joins TRBV6-5 to TRBJ2-1; 10 positions agree with TRBD2. This CDR3 has 15 amino acids. V dropped 8 bases and J dropped 4; count of bases not matched to a gene: 8. Germline V lookup: CDR1 MNHEY, CDR2 SVGAGI. The DNA of the CDR3 is TGTGCCAGCCAACAGCGGGGGGGCCTGTACAATGAGCAGTTCTTC. It is translated as CASQQRGGLYNEQFF.

V is TRBV4-1 and J is TRBJ2-7; tentatively, D is TRBD1 or TRBD2 (7 bases each). This CDR3 contains 15 residues. Trimming left V 5 bases short and J 3 bases short, with 17 bases between. The V gene's germline CDR1 is MGHRA and CDR2 YSYEKL. CDR3 nucleotides: TGCGCCAGCAGCTTCGAACAGGGGAGGGGCTACGAGCAGTACTTC. Residues: CASSFEQGRGYEQYF.